Listed below are T cell receptor beta chains from one sample, sequenced in a study of vaccination effects on CD4 cells after COVID-19. Antigens of these TCRs are unknown. Profiled with immunoSEQ multiplex PCR; TCRdb holds only in-frame clones, not every one. The table shows around 47,000 clones, with about 75% occurring only once. Sequencing was performed on CD4+ T cells from PBMCs cultured with a peptide pool, taken before COVID-19 vaccination. These receptors were obtained from a human donor who had a prior SARS-CoV-2 infection. Both conserved end residues are part of each CDR3. The D gene is left open where the match is weak. For some rows the clone size is stated as once, few or many, or as a class when expanded; others skip it.

j_call: TRBJ2-1; clone_size: -; cdr3_length: 13; v_call: TRBV10-3; d_call: -; cdr3_aa: CATGGGGTMVQFF; cdr3_nt: TGTGCCACAGGGGGAGGGGGGACAATGGTGCAGTTCTTC
j_call: TRBJ2-4; clone_size: -; cdr3_length: 14; v_call: TRBV2; d_call: -; cdr3_aa: CASSARDPKNIQYF; cdr3_nt: TGTGCCAGCAGTGCAAGGGACCCCAAAAACATTCAGTACTTC
j_call: TRBJ2-7; clone_size: -; cdr3_length: 14; v_call: TRBV6-6; d_call: -; cdr3_aa: CASSFGGAFHEQYF; cdr3_nt: TGTGCCAGCAGTTTTGGGGGCGCTTTCCACGAGCAGTACTTC
j_call: TRBJ2-6; clone_size: -; cdr3_length: 18; v_call: TRBV7-3; d_call: -; cdr3_aa: CASSLGGGTHSGANVLTF; cdr3_nt: TGTGCCAGCAGCTTAGGAGGGGGAACTCACTCTGGGGCCAACGTCCTGACTTTC
j_call: TRBJ1-1; clone_size: -; cdr3_length: 14; v_call: TRBV5-4; d_call: TRBD1; cdr3_aa: CASSTRDRGSEAFF; cdr3_nt: TGTGCCAGCAGCACCCGGGACAGGGGGTCTGAAGCTTTCTTT
j_call: TRBJ1-3; clone_size: few; cdr3_length: 13; v_call: TRBV9; d_call: -; cdr3_aa: CASSLRQGNTIYF; cdr3_nt: TGTGCCAGCAGCCTACGACAGGGAAACACCATATATTTT
j_call: TRBJ1-5; clone_size: -; cdr3_length: 16; v_call: TRBV4-1; d_call: -; cdr3_aa: CASSQDGTPSNQPQHF; cdr3_nt: TGCGCCAGCAGCCAAGACGGCACACCTAGCAATCAGCCCCAGCATTTT
j_call: TRBJ2-5; clone_size: -; cdr3_length: 14; v_call: TRBV5-6; d_call: -; cdr3_aa: CASSFAPMGETQYF; cdr3_nt: TGTGCCAGCAGCTTCGCCCCGATGGGGGAGACCCAGTACTTC
j_call: TRBJ1-1; clone_size: -; cdr3_length: 14; v_call: TRBV7-3; d_call: -; cdr3_aa: CASSLTPGSPEAFF; cdr3_nt: TGTGCCAGCAGCTTAACACCAGGGAGCCCTGAAGCTTTCTTT
j_call: TRBJ2-5; clone_size: -; cdr3_length: 16; v_call: TRBV7-3; d_call: TRBD2; cdr3_aa: CASSSSGGGLQETQYF; cdr3_nt: TGTGCCAGCAGTTCCTCCGGCGGGGGGCTCCAAGAGACCCAGTACTTC
j_call: TRBJ2-3; clone_size: -; cdr3_length: 13; v_call: TRBV7-9; d_call: -; cdr3_aa: CASSLGFVDTQYF; cdr3_nt: TGTGCCAGCAGCTTAGGGTTTGTTGATACGCAGTATTTT
j_call: TRBJ1-5; clone_size: -; cdr3_length: 12; v_call: TRBV6-5; d_call: -; cdr3_aa: CASSHQDQPQHF; cdr3_nt: TGTGCCAGCAGCCACCAGGATCAGCCCCAGCATTTT
j_call: TRBJ2-1; clone_size: -; cdr3_length: 15; v_call: TRBV28; d_call: TRBD1; cdr3_aa: CASSPSGTGHNEQFF; cdr3_nt: TGTGCCAGCAGTCCTTCCGGGACAGGGCACAATGAGCAGTTCTTC
j_call: TRBJ2-7; clone_size: -; cdr3_length: 16; v_call: TRBV11-2; d_call: TRBD1; cdr3_aa: CASSLDWVGTGGEQYF; cdr3_nt: TGTGCCAGCAGCTTAGACTGGGTTGGGACAGGGGGCGAGCAGTACTTC
j_call: TRBJ2-1; clone_size: -; cdr3_length: 15; v_call: TRBV9; d_call: TRBD2; cdr3_aa: CASSAQGLAGGEQFF; cdr3_nt: TGTGCCAGCAGCGCCCAGGGACTAGCCGGGGGAGAGCAGTTCTTC
j_call: TRBJ1-5; clone_size: -; cdr3_length: 16; v_call: TRBV19; d_call: -; cdr3_aa: CASSIVRDRSNQPQHF; cdr3_nt: TGTGCCAGTAGTATAGTCCGGGATAGGAGCAATCAGCCCCAGCATTTT
j_call: TRBJ2-7; clone_size: -; cdr3_length: 16; v_call: TRBV5-4; d_call: TRBD2; cdr3_aa: CASSGATSGLAYEQYF; cdr3_nt: TGTGCCAGCAGCGGAGCCACTAGCGGGTTAGCCTACGAGCAGTACTTC
j_call: TRBJ1-5; clone_size: -; cdr3_length: 16; v_call: TRBV15; d_call: TRBD1; cdr3_aa: CATSRLTGGSNQPQHF; cdr3_nt: TGTGCCACCAGCAGGTTGACAGGGGGCAGCAATCAGCCCCAGCATTTT
j_call: TRBJ2-1; clone_size: -; cdr3_length: 15; v_call: TRBV21-1; d_call: -; cdr3_aa: CASPQGLQDYNEQFF; cdr3_nt: TGTGCCAGCCCTCAAGGACTACAGGACTACAATGAGCAGTTCTTC
j_call: TRBJ2-3; clone_size: -; cdr3_length: 17; v_call: TRBV4-3; d_call: -; cdr3_aa: CASSQAPRGSSTDTQYF; cdr3_nt: TGCGCCAGCAGCCAAGCGCCCAGGGGCAGCAGCACAGATACGCAGTATTTT
j_call: TRBJ2-2; clone_size: -; cdr3_length: 16; v_call: TRBV4-2; d_call: TRBD2; cdr3_aa: CASTGLAGPNTGELFF; cdr3_nt: TGTGCCAGCACGGGACTAGCGGGACCGAACACCGGGGAGCTGTTTTTT
j_call: TRBJ1-4; clone_size: once; cdr3_length: 16; v_call: TRBV5-1; d_call: -; cdr3_aa: CASSLGGASANEKLFF; cdr3_nt: TGCGCCAGCAGCTTGGGGGGGGCGTCGGCTAATGAAAAACTGTTTTTT
j_call: TRBJ2-1; clone_size: -; cdr3_length: 13; v_call: TRBV10-3; d_call: -; cdr3_aa: CAITTGRYNEQFF; cdr3_nt: TGTGCCATCACCACCGGGAGATACAATGAGCAGTTCTTC
j_call: TRBJ2-7; clone_size: -; cdr3_length: 14; v_call: TRBV7-2; d_call: -; cdr3_aa: CASSPRNLAYEQYF; cdr3_nt: TGTGCCAGCAGCCCTCGGAACCTAGCCTACGAGCAGTACTTC
j_call: TRBJ1-6; clone_size: few; cdr3_length: 16; v_call: TRBV4-1; d_call: -; cdr3_aa: CASSQVLDVDNSPLHF; cdr3_nt: TGCGCCAGCAGCCAAGTTTTGGACGTTGATAATTCACCCCTCCACTTT
j_call: TRBJ2-7; clone_size: -; cdr3_length: 18; v_call: TRBV27; d_call: -; cdr3_aa: CATQQYLFKGTPYYEQYF; cdr3_nt: TGTGCCACACAGCAGTATCTTTTTAAAGGAACCCCCTATTACGAGCAGTACTTC
j_call: TRBJ1-2; clone_size: -; cdr3_length: 16; v_call: TRBV18; d_call: -; cdr3_aa: CASSLNQEVIDYGYTF; cdr3_nt: TGTGCCAGCTCCCTAAACCAGGAGGTTATCGACTATGGCTACACCTTC
j_call: TRBJ1-2; clone_size: once; cdr3_length: 13; v_call: TRBV4-3; d_call: -; cdr3_aa: CASSQAANYGYTF; cdr3_nt: TGCGCCAGCAGCCAAGCAGCGAACTATGGCTACACCTTC
j_call: TRBJ2-5; clone_size: -; cdr3_length: 18; v_call: TRBV1; d_call: -; cdr3_aa: CTSSQGVISGGLQETQYF; cdr3_nt: TGCACCAGCAGCCAAGGGGTTATAAGCGGGGGGCTCCAAGAGACCCAGTACTTC
j_call: TRBJ1-1; clone_size: -; cdr3_length: 15; v_call: TRBV6-5; d_call: -; cdr3_aa: CASSYSWARDTEAFF; cdr3_nt: TGTGCCAGCAGTTACTCCTGGGCTAGGGACACTGAAGCTTTCTTT
j_call: TRBJ1-1; clone_size: -; cdr3_length: 14; v_call: TRBV27; d_call: TRBD1; cdr3_aa: CASSPWTGNTEAFF; cdr3_nt: TGTGCCAGCAGTCCCTGGACAGGTAACACTGAAGCTTTCTTT
j_call: TRBJ2-7; clone_size: few; cdr3_length: 19; v_call: TRBV4-1; d_call: -; cdr3_aa: CASRSNGQPPTLWSYEQYF; cdr3_nt: TGCGCCAGCAGAAGTAATGGCCAGCCGCCTACACTTTGGTCCTACGAGCAGTACTTC
j_call: TRBJ1-5; clone_size: -; cdr3_length: 17; v_call: TRBV7-8; d_call: -; cdr3_aa: CASSLALIGYVNQPQHF; cdr3_nt: TGTGCCAGCAGCTTAGCGCTTATTGGGTACGTCAATCAGCCCCAGCATTTT
j_call: TRBJ2-3; clone_size: -; cdr3_length: 13; v_call: TRBV18; d_call: TRBD2; cdr3_aa: CASSPTSGSTQYF; cdr3_nt: TGTGCCAGCTCACCAACTAGCGGGAGTACGCAGTATTTT
j_call: TRBJ2-7; clone_size: -; cdr3_length: 18; v_call: TRBV13; d_call: TRBD2; cdr3_aa: CASSSLRRTSGRGFEQYF; cdr3_nt: TGTGCCAGCAGCTCGCTGCGCCGCACTAGCGGGAGGGGTTTCGAGCAGTACTTC
j_call: TRBJ1-2; clone_size: -; cdr3_length: 13; v_call: TRBV12-3/TRBV12-4; d_call: -; cdr3_aa: CASSLSGYYGYTF; cdr3_nt: TGTGCCAGCAGTTTATCAGGGTATTATGGCTACACCTTC
j_call: TRBJ1-3; clone_size: -; cdr3_length: 15; v_call: TRBV19; d_call: -; cdr3_aa: CASGDGRLVGNTIYF; cdr3_nt: TGTGCCAGTGGAGACGGACGGCTAGTAGGAAACACCATATATTTT
j_call: TRBJ2-5; clone_size: -; cdr3_length: 15; v_call: TRBV15; d_call: -; cdr3_aa: CATSRTDSGPGDQYF; cdr3_nt: TGTGCCACCAGCAGGACCGACTCGGGACCGGGCGACCAGTACTTC
j_call: TRBJ1-1; clone_size: -; cdr3_length: 16; v_call: TRBV4-2; d_call: -; cdr3_aa: CASSQRRRRPNTEAFF; cdr3_nt: TGTGCCAGCAGCCAACGACGGAGGCGGCCGAACACTGAAGCTTTCTTT
j_call: TRBJ2-5; clone_size: once; cdr3_length: 15; v_call: TRBV6-6; d_call: -; cdr3_aa: CASSYESRAQETQYF; cdr3_nt: TGTGCCAGCAGTTACGAGTCACGGGCCCAAGAGACCCAGTACTTC